The clone carrying this TCR beta chain was counted only a few times. This entry belongs to a study of molecular identifiers for immune sequencing clone quantification. V was shortened by 9 bases and J by 6 bases, with 13 bases between the two germline ends. The CDR3 length is 12 residues. Germline V gene data show CDR1 as SGHRS and CDR2 as YFSETQ. TCRdb reanalysed the PCR reads using MiXCR and keeps one entry per CDR3 protein. The sample includes some 590,000 distinct CDR3 sequences, about 25% of them seen just once. The specimen sequenced was naive CD8+ T cells from blood, with Jurkat cell RNA spiked in. Noted subset: FACS-sorted CD8+CD4-CCR7+CD45RA+ naive T cells. The chain recombines TRBV5-1 with TRBJ2-1; D uncertain. The sequence was obtained from a human donor in good health. Some libraries in this study had Jurkat cell RNA spiked in. CDR3 amino acids: CATKDAANEQFF. For the CDR3, the DNA is TGCGCCACCAAGGACGCAGCCAATGAGCAGTTCTTC.